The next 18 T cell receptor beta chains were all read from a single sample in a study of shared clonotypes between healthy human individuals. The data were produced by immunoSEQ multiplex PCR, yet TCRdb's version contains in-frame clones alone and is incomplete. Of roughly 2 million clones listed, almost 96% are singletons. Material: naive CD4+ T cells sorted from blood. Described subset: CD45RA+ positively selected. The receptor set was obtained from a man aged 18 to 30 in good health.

This CDR3 reads CAMGTGDGYTF. Written as DNA, the CDR3 is TGTGCCATGGGGACAGGGGATGGCTACACCTTC. The rearrangement uses TRBV10-3 and TRBJ1-2; 10 bases map to TRBD1. There are 11 residues in the CDR3. J gave up 6 bases and V 9 bases, and 1 base lay outside the gene matches. Looked up from germline, CDR1 is ENHRY and CDR2 is SYGVKD.

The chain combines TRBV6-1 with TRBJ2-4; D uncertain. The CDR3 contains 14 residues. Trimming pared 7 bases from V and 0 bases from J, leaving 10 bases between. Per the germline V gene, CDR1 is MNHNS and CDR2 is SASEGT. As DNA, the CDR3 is TGTGCCAGCAATGAGCAGCTAGCCAAAAACATTCAGTACTTC. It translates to CASNEQLAKNIQYF.

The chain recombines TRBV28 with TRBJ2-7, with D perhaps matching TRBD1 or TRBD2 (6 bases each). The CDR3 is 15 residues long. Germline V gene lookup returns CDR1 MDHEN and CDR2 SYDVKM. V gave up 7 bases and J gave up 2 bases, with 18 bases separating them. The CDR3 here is CASTIGGTLPYEQYF. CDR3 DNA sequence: TGTGCCAGCACCATAGGGGGGACACTTCCCTACGAGCAGTACTTC. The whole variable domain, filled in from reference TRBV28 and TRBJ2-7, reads DVKVTQSSRYLVKRTGEKVFLECVQDMDHENMFWYRQDPGLGLRLIYFSYDVKMKEKGDIPEGYSVSREKKERFSLILESASTNQTSMYLCASTIGGTLPYEQYFGPGTRLTVT.

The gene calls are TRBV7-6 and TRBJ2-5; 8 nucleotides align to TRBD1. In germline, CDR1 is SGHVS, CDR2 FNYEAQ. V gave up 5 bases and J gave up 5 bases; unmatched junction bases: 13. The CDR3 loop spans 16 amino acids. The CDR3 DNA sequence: TGTGCCAGCAGCAACCCTCGCATCAGGGGGCACGAGACCCAGTACTTC. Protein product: CASSNPRIRGHETQYF.

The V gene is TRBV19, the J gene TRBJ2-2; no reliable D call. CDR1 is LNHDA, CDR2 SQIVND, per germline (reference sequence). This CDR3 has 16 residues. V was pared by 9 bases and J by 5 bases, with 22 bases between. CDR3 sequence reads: CASTRGASLFTGELFF. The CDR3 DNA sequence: TGTGCCAGCACCCGCGGAGCTAGTCTGTTTACCGGGGAGCTGTTTTTT.

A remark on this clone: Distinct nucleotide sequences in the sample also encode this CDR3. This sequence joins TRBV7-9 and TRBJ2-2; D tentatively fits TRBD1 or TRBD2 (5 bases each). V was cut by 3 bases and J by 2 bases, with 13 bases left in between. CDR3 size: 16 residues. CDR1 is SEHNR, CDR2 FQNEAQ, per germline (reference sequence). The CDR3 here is CASSFAGRTNTGELFF. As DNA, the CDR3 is TGTGCCAGCAGCTTCGCAGGGAGAACAAACACCGGGGAGCTGTTTTTT.

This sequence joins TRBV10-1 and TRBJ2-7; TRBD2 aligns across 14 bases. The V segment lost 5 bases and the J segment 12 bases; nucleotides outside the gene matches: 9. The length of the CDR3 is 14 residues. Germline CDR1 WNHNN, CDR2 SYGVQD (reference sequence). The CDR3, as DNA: TGCGCCAGCAGTACCGGGACTAGCGGGAGTGGAATGTACTTC. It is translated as CASSTGTSGSGMYF.

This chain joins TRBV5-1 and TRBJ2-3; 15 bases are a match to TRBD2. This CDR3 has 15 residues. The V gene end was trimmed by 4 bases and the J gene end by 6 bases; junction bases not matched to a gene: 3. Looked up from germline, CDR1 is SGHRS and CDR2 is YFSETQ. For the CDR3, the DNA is TGCGCCAGCAGCCCCGGGACTAGCGGGAGGGATACGCAGTATTTT. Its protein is CASSPGTSGRDTQYF.

The DNA of the CDR3 is TGTGCCAGCTCACCAGTGGAGCTGACGAATTCACCCCTCCACTTT. This encodes CASSPVELTNSPLHF. The chain recombines TRBV18 with TRBJ1-6; D not certain. There are 15 residues in the CDR3. V gave up 2 bases and J gave up 7 bases, with 12 bases separating them. Germline V lookup: CDR1 KGHSH, CDR2 LQKENI. Combining the CDR3 with reference TRBV18 and TRBJ1-6 gives the whole variable domain NAGVMQNPRHLVRRRGQEARLRCSPMKGHSHVYWYRQLPEEGLKFMVYLQKENIIDESGMPKERFSAEFPKEGPSILRIQQVVRGDSAAYFCASSPVELTNSPLHFGNGTRLTVT.

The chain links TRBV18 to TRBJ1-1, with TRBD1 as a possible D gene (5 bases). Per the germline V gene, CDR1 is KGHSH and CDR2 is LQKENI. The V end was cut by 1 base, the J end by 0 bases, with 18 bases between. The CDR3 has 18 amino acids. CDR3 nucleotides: TGTGCCAGCTCACCACTAAGGGGCCCCCATATCATGAACACTGAAGCTTTCTTT. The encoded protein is CASSPLRGPHIMNTEAFF.

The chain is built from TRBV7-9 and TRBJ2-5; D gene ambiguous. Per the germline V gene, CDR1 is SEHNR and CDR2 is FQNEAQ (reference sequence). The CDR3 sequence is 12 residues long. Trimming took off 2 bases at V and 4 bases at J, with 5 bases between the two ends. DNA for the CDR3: TGTGCCAGCAGCTTAATACCAGAGACCCAGTACTTC. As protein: CASSLIPETQYF.

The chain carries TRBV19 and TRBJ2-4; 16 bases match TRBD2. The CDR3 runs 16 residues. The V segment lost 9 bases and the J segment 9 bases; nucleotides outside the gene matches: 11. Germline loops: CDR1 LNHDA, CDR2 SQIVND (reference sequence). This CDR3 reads CASRGGLAGGPRIQYF. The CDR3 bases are TGTGCCAGCCGAGGGGGACTAGCGGGAGGGCCGCGCATTCAGTACTTC.

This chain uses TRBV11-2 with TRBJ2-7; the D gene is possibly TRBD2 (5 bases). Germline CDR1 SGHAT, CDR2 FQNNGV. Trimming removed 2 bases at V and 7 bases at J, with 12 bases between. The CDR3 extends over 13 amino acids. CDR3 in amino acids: CASSLQFPGEQYF. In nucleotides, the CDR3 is TGTGCCAGCAGCTTACAATTCCCGGGGGAGCAGTACTTC.

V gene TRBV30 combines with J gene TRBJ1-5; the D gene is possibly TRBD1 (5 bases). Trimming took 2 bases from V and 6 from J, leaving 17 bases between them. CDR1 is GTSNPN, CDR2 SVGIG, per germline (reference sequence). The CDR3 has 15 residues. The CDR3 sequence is CAWSSLGGIGQPQHF. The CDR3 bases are TGTGCCTGGAGTTCTTTGGGGGGGATAGGTCAGCCCCAGCATTTT.

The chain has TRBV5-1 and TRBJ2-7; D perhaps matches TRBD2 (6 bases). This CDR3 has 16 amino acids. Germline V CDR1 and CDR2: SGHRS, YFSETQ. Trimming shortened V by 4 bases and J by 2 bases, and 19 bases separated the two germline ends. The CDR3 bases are TGCGCCAGCAGCGGGGGGATTGAGCAGGCAACCTACGAGCAGTACTTC. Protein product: CASSGGIEQATYEQYF.

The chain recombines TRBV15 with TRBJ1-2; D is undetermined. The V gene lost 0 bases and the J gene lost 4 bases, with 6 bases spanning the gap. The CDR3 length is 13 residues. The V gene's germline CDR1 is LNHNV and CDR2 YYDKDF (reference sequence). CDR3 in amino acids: CATSRDPPYGYTF. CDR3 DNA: TGTGCCACCAGCAGAGATCCTCCCTATGGCTACACCTTC.

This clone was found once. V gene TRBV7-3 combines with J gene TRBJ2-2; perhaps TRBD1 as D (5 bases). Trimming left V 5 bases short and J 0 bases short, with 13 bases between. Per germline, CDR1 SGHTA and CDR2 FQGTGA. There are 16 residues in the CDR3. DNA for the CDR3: TGTGCCAGCAGCCGTCAGGGCTCCCCGAACACCGGGGAGCTGTTTTTT. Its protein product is CASSRQGSPNTGELFF.

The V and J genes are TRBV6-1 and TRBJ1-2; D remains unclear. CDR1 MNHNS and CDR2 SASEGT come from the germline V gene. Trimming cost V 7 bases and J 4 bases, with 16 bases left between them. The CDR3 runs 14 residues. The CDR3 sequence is CASTLTGEVYGYTF. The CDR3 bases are TGTGCCAGCACCTTAACTGGGGAAGTCTATGGCTACACCTTC.